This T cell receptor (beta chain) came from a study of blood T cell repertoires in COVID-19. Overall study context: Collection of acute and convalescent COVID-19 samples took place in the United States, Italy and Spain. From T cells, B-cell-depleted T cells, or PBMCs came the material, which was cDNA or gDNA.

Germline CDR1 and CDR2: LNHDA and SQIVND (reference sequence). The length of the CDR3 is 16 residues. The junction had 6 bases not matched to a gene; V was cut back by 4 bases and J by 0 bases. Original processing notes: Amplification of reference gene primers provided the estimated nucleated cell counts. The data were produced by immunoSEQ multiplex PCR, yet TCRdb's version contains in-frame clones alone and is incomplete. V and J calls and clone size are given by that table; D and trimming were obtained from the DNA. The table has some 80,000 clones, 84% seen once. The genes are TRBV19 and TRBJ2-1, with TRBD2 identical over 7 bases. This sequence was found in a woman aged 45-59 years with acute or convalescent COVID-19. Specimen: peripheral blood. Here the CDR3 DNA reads TGTGCCAGTAGTAGTCCCGGGGGGAGCTCCTACAATGAGCAGTTCTTC. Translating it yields CASSSPGGSSYNEQFF.